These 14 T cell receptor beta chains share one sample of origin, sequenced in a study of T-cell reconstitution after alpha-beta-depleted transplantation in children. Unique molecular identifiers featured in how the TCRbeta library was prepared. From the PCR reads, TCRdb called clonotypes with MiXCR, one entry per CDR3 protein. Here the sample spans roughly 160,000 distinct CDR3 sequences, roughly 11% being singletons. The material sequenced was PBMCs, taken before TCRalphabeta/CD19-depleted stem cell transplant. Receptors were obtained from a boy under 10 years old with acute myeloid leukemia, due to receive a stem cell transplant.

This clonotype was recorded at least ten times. CDR3 residues: CASSKGQGNSPLHF. The CDR3 region has the DNA TGTGCCAGCAGCAAAGGACAGGGAAATTCACCCCTCCACTTT. V usage is TRBV7-3 and J usage is TRBJ1-6; 8 nucleotides align to TRBD1. Germline CDR1 is SGHTA and CDR2 is FQGTGA. With 5 bases clipped from V and 7 bases from J, the junction kept 4 bases outside the gene matches. The CDR3 is made up of 14 amino acids.

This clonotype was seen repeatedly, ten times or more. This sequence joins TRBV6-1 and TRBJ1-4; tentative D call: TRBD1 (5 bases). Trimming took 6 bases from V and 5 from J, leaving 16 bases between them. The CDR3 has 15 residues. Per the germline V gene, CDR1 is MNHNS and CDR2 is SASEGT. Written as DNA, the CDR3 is TGTGCCAGCAGCCGAGTGGGGACCGTAAATGAAAAACTGTTTTTT. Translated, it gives CASSRVGTVNEKLFF.

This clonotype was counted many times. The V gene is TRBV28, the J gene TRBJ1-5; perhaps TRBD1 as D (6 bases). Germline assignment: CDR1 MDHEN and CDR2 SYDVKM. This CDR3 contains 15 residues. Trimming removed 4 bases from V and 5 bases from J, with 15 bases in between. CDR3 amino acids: CASSSRRGVDQPQHF. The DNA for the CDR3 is TGTGCCAGCAGTTCCCGCAGGGGCGTCGATCAGCCCCAGCATTTT.

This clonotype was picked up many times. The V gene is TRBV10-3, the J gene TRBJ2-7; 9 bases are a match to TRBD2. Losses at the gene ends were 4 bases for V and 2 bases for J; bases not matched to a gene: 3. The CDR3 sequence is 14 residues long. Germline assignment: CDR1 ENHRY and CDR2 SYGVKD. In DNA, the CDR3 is TGTGCCATCAGTGCTAGCGGGGATACCTACGAGCAGTACTTC. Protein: CAISASGDTYEQYF.

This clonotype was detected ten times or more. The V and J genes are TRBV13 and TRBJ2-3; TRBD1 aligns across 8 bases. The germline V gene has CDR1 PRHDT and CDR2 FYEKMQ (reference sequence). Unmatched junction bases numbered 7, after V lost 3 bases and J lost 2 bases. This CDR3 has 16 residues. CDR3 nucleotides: TGTGCCAGCAGCTTCCGGACAGGGCTGAACACAGATACGCAGTATTTT. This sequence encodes CASSFRTGLNTDTQYF.

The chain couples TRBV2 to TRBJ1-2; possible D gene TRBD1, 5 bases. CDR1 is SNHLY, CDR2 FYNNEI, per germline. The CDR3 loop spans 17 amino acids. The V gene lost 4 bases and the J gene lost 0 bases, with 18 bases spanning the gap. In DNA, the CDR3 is TGTGCCAGCAGTGTTAGGGGCGGGACGACTGCTAACTATGGCTACACCTTC. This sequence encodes CASSVRGGTTANYGYTF.

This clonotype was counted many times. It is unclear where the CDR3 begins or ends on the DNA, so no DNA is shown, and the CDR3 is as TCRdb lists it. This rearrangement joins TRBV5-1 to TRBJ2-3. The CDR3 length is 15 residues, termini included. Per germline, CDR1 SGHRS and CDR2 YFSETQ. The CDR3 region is CASSLEGFLADTQYF.

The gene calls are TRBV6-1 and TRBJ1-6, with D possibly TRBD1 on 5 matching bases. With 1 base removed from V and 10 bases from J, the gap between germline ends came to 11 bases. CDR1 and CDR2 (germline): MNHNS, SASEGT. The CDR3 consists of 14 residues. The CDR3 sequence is CASSEGDEPSPLHF. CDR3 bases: TGTGCCAGCAGTGAAGGGGACGAGCCGTCACCCCTCCACTTT.

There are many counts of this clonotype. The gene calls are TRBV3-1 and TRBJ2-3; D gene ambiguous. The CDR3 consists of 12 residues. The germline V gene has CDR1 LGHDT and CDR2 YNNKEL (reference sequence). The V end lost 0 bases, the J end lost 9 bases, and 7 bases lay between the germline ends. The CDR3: CASSQDLVTQYF. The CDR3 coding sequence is TGTGCCAGCAGCCAAGATCTAGTGACGCAGTATTTT.

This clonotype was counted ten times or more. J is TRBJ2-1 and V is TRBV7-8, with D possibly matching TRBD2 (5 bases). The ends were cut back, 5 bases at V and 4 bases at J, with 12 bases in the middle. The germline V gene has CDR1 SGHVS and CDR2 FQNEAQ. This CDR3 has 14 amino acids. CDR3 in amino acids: CASSTRAPYNEQFF. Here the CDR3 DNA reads TGTGCCAGCAGCACGAGGGCCCCTTACAATGAGCAGTTCTTC.

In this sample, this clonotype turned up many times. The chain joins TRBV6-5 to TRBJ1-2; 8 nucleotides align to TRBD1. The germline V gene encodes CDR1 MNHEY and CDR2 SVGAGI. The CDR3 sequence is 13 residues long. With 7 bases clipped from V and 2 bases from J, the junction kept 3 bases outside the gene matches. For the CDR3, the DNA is TGTGCCAGCACCGGGACAGGAAACTATGGCTACACCTTC. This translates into CASTGTGNYGYTF.

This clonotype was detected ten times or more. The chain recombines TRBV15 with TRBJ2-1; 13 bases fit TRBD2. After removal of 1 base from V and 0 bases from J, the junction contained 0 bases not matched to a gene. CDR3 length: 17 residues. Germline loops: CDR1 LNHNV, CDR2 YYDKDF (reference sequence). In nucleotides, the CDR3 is TGTGCCACCAGCAGAGGGACTAGCGGGAGCTCCTACAATGAGCAGTTCTTC. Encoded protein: CATSRGTSGSSYNEQFF.

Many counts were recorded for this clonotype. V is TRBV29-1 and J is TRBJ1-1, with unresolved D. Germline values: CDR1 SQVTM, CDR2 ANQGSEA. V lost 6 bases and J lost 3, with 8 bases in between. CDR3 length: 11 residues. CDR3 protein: CSVKRDTEAFF. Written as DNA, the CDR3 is TGCAGCGTGAAAAGGGACACTGAAGCTTTCTTT.

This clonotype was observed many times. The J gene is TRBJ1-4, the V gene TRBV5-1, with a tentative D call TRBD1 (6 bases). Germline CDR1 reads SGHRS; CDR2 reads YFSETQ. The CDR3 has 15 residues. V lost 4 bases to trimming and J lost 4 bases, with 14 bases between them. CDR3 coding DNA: TGCGCCAGCAGCAAGGACAGTTCGGGTAATGAAAAACTGTTTTTT. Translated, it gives CASSKDSSGNEKLFF.